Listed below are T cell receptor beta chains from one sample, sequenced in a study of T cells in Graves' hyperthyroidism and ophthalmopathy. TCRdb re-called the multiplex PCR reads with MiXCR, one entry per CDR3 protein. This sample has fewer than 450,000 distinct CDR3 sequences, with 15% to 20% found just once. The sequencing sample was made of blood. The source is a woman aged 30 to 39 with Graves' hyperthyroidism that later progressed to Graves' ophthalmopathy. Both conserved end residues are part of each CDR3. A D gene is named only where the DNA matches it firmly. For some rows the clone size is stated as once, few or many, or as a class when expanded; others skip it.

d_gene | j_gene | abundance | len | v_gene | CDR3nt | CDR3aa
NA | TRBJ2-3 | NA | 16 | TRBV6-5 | TGTGCCAGCAGTTACCGGGGGACAGTGAGCACAGATACGCAGTATTTT | CASSYRGTVSTDTQYF
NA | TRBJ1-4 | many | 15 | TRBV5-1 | TGCGCCAGCAGCTCAGGGACCTCGGCTAATGAAAAACTGTTTTTT | CASSSGTSANEKLFF
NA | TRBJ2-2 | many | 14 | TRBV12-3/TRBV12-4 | TGTGCCAGCAGACCAGGACAGAGGCACGGGGAGCTGTTTTTT | CASRPGQRHGELFF
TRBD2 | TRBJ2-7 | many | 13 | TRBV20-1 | TGCAGTGTTAGCGGGAGGGCCTTGGGCGAGCAGTACTTC | CSVSGRALGEQYF
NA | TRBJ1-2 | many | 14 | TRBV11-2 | TGTGCCAGCAGCTTAGGCCCAATGTGGGATGGCTACACCTTC | CASSLGPMWDGYTF
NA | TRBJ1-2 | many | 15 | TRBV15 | TGTGCCACCAGCCCCCCGGGTGTCATAAACTATGGCTACACCTTC | CATSPPGVINYGYTF
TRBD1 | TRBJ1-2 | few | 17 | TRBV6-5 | TGTGCCAGCAGTTACTTGAAAGACACGACAGGGGAGGATGGCTACACCTTC | CASSYLKDTTGEDGYTF
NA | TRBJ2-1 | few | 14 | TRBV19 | TGTGCCAGTAGGAGGCGGTCCACCTACAATGAGCAGTTCTTC | CASRRRSTYNEQFF
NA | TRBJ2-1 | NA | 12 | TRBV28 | TGTGCCAGCAGTGCTACCGGGCAAAAGCAGTTCTTC | CASSATGQKQFF
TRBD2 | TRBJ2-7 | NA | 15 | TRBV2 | TGTGCCAGCAGTGAAAGCGGGAGTACCCCCTACGAGCAGTACTTC | CASSESGSTPYEQYF
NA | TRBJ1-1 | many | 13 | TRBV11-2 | TGTGCCAGCCAACGTGGTTTGAACACTGAAGCTTTCTTT | CASQRGLNTEAFF
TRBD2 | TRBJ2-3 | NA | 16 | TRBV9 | TGTGCCAGCAGCGTAGGGTCTAGCGGGGCTGGGGATACGCAGTATTTT | CASSVGSSGAGDTQYF
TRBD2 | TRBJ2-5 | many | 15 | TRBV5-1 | TGCGCCAGCAGCATCCGACTAGCGGGGCAAGAGACCCAGTACTTC | CASSIRLAGQETQYF
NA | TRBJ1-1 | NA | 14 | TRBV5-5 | TGTGCCAGCAGCATACCACAGGGTTACGCTGAAGCTTTCTTT | CASSIPQGYAEAFF
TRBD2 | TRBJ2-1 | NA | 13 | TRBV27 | TGTGCCAGCAGTGGGATAGCGGGTAATGAGCAGTTCTTC | CASSGIAGNEQFF
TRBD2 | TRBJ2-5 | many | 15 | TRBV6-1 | TGTGCCAGCAGCCTACTAGCGGGGGGGCCAGAGACCCAGTACTTC | CASSLLAGGPETQYF